These 13 T cell receptor beta chains were all obtained from the same sample, sequenced in a study of blood T cell repertoires in COVID-19. The protocol was immunoSEQ multiplex PCR, while the TCRdb copy is restricted to in-frame clones and leaves out a portion. The data contain 200,000 to 300,000 clones, about nine tenths of them singletons. Sequencing was performed on PBMCs or T cells enriched from blood (not recorded which). The receptors shown here come from a woman younger than 30 who had recovered from COVID-19.

This sequence joins TRBV9 and TRBJ2-7, with a possible D match to TRBD2 (6 bases). The CDR3 totals 15 residues. The germline V gene has CDR1 SGDLS and CDR2 YYNGEE. With 3 bases removed from V and 7 bases from J, the gap between germline ends came to 20 bases. In nucleotides, the CDR3 is TGTGCCAGCAGCGAGGGAGCTAGCGCTACCAGTGAGCAGTACTTC. Its protein is CASSEGASATSEQYF.

The CDR3 DNA reads as TGTGCCAGCAGCGAAGCACTAGCGGAGCAAGAGACCCAGTACTTC. Translating gives CASSEALAEQETQYF. The chain carries TRBV5-5 and TRBJ2-5; TRBD2 agrees at 8 bases. The CDR3 runs to 15 residues. V gave up 4 bases and J gave up 2 bases; unmatched junction bases: 7. Germline assignment: CDR1 SGHKS and CDR2 YYEKEE (reference sequence).

The chain carries TRBV19 and TRBJ1-5; 10 bases are a match to TRBD1. Germline V lookup: CDR1 LNHDA, CDR2 SQIVND (reference sequence). The CDR3 has 15 residues. V trimming: 5 bases; J trimming: 8 bases; junction bases outside the gene matches: 9. For the CDR3, the DNA is TGTGCCAGTAGTCCCGACAGGGGGCGCAACAAGCCCCAGCATTTT. It encodes CASSPDRGRNKPQHF.

This chain uses TRBV4-2 with TRBJ1-4, with TRBD1 matching 7 bases. V lost 0 bases and J lost 7; bases outside the gene matches: 11. The CDR3 length is 17 residues. Germline lookup yields CDR1 LGHNA and CDR2 YNFKEQ. The CDR3 DNA follows: TGTGCCAGCAGCCAAGACCCAGTGGGGGCAGGGGGTGAAAAACTGTTTTTT. As protein: CASSQDPVGAGGEKLFF.

This clone has only one observation. The genes are TRBV7-9 and TRBJ2-5, with D maybe TRBD1 (5 bases). Germline CDR1 SEHNR, CDR2 FQNEAQ (reference sequence). V was pared by 2 bases and J by 1 base, with 14 bases between. The CDR3 is 16 amino acids. The CDR3 coding sequence is TGTGCCAGCAGCTTACGTAGGGGCGCAGGCCAAGAGACCCAGTACTTC. This codes for CASSLRRGAGQETQYF.

The table lists this clone with a few counts. The CDR3 nucleotides are TGTGCCTGGAGTGTACTTGCTCGTAATCAGCCCCAGCATTTT. Its translation is CAWSVLARNQPQHF. The rearrangement links TRBV30 to TRBJ1-5; no definite D call. Trimming removed 0 bases at V and 4 bases at J, with 10 bases between. Germline lookup yields CDR1 GTSNPN and CDR2 SVGIG (reference sequence). The CDR3 is 14 residues long.

The chain's CDR3 is CASSGAPENNEQFF. CDR3 DNA: TGTGCCAGCAGTGGGGCCCCGGAAAACAATGAGCAGTTCTTC. V and J are TRBV25-1 and TRBJ2-1; D gene uncertain. Trimming removed 4 bases from V and 5 bases from J, with 12 bases in between. CDR1 is MGHDK, CDR2 SYGVNS, per germline. The CDR3 spans 14 residues.

The chain combines TRBV7-6 with TRBJ2-1, with D tentatively TRBD2 (5 bases). V lost 5 bases and J lost 10, with 21 bases in between. The CDR3 covers 15 residues. Germline V CDR1 and CDR2: SGHVS, FNYEAQ. The CDR3 coding sequence is TGTGCCAGCAGCCGCGCAAGACTGGCGGGCGGGGAGCAGTTCTTC. Its translation is CASSRARLAGGEQFF. The variable domain in full, completed from reference TRBV7-6 and TRBJ2-1, reads GAGVSQSPRYKVTKRGQDVALRCDPISGHVSLYWYRQALGQGPEFLTYFNYEAQQDKSGLPNDRFSAERPEGSISTLTIQRTEQRDSAMYRCASSRARLAGGEQFFGPGTRLTVL.

The gene calls are TRBV12-5 and TRBJ1-1; D is unclear. Trimming took 3 bases from V and 4 from J, leaving 9 bases between them. In germline, CDR1 is LGHNT, CDR2 FRNRAP. The length of the CDR3 is 13 residues. The CDR3 DNA sequence: TGTGCTAGTGGTTTAGCTAGGATCACTGAAGCTTTCTTT. Protein sequence: CASGLARITEAFF.

The chain couples TRBV2 to TRBJ1-2; D is perhaps TRBD1 (6 bases). The V gene's germline CDR1 is SNHLY and CDR2 FYNNEI. Between the trimmed V and J ends, which lost 7 bases and 2 bases, there was a span of 20 bases. This CDR3 comprises 16 residues. The CDR3 DNA follows: TGTGCCAGCACCCAGGGGTGGGGGCGCGGGAACTATGGCTACACCTTC. Its translation is CASTQGWGRGNYGYTF.

The chain is built from TRBV3-1 (or the pseudogene TRBV3-2) and TRBJ2-1; 8 positions agree with TRBD2. The junction had 23 bases not matched to a gene; V was cut back by 6 bases and J by 7 bases. The CDR3 is made up of 19 amino acids. From germline, CDR1 is LGHDT and CDR2 YNNKEL (reference sequence). CDR3 sequence (DNA): TGTGCCAGCAGGCTCCTCGGGGCTAAAGCGGGAGCGTACAGTAATGAGCAGTTCTTC. It encodes CASRLLGAKAGAYSNEQFF.

This clone came up a few times. This chain links TRBV5-1 with TRBJ2-2; TRBD2 might be the D (5 bases). CDR3 length: 14 amino acids. From germline, CDR1 is SGHRS and CDR2 YFSETQ. Trimming pared 0 bases from V and 4 bases from J, leaving 7 bases between. The CDR3: CASSLALATGELFF. CDR3 coding DNA: TGCGCCAGCAGCTTGGCTCTAGCCACCGGGGAGCTGTTTTTT.

V usage is TRBV11-3 and J usage is TRBJ2-5; tentatively, D is TRBD1 (7 bases). The CDR3 totals 19 residues. V lost 0 bases to trimming and J lost 0 bases, with 20 bases between them. Looked up from germline, CDR1 is SGHNT and CDR2 is YENEEA. CDR3 in amino acids: CASSLDFRGADSYQETQYF. CDR3 DNA sequence: TGTGCCAGCAGCTTAGATTTCAGGGGGGCGGATTCGTACCAAGAGACCCAGTACTTC.